Listed below are T cell receptor beta chains from one sample, sequenced in a study of blood T cell repertoires in COVID-19. Only in-frame clones appear in the TCRdb table, and some are missing; sequencing was by immunoSEQ multiplex PCR. The data hold some 60,000 clones, with approximately 91% observed a single time. Sequencing was done on a sample of peripheral blood. Source of these receptors: a human donor in a cohort sampled during active COVID-19. CDR3s include the opening cysteine and the closing phenylalanine or tryptophan. The D gene is left open where the match is weak. Expanded clones are given a class, and other clones once, few, many or no size at all.

D: -; size: -; V: TRBV7-2; J: TRBJ1-5; DNA: TGTGCCAGCAGCTTACAGGGCGGGGATCCCAAGCCCCAGCATTTT; CDR3: CASSLQGGDPKPQHF
D: TRBD1; size: -; V: TRBV15; J: TRBJ2-7; DNA: TGTGCCACCAGCAGTGACCGGGACAGGACCTACGAGCAGTACTTC; CDR3: CATSSDRDRTYEQYF
D: TRBD1; size: -; V: TRBV6-5; J: TRBJ2-1; DNA: TGTGCCAGCACGCCTGGGGACAGGGTAGGGAATGAGCAGTTCTTC; CDR3: CASTPGDRVGNEQFF
D: -; size: few; V: TRBV28; J: TRBJ2-2; DNA: TGTGCCAGCAGTTTAAACGCGGGAAGGTCCGGGGAGCTGTTTTTT; CDR3: CASSLNAGRSGELFF
D: TRBD2; size: once; V: TRBV19; J: TRBJ2-3; DNA: TGTGCCAGCAAATCCGCGGGGGGCGGGAGCACAGATACGCAGTATTTT; CDR3: CASKSAGGGSTDTQYF
D: -; size: -; V: TRBV7-3; J: TRBJ2-1; DNA: TGTGCCAGCAGTTTTACCGGGGGTCTGAATGAGCAGTTCTTC; CDR3: CASSFTGGLNEQFF
D: -; size: -; V: TRBV5-6; J: TRBJ2-7; DNA: TGTGCCAGCAGGGGTAGCGGTTCCCGGTACGAGCAGTACTTC; CDR3: CASRGSGSRYEQYF
D: TRBD1; size: -; V: TRBV28; J: TRBJ2-1; DNA: TGTGCCAGCAGGCGAGACAGGGATGGCTACAATGAGCAGTTCTTC; CDR3: CASRRDRDGYNEQFF
D: TRBD1; size: -; V: TRBV10-2; J: TRBJ1-2; DNA: TGCGCCAGCAAGCCGACAGGGCCCATCTATGGCTACACCTTC; CDR3: CASKPTGPIYGYTF
D: -; size: -; V: TRBV24-1; J: TRBJ2-2; DNA: TGTGCCACCAGTGCTCCTTCCGGGCAGGGGAACACCGGGGAGCTGTTTTTT; CDR3: CATSAPSGQGNTGELFF
D: -; size: -; V: TRBV3-1/TRBV3-2; J: TRBJ2-3; DNA: TGTGCCAGCAGCCGCCGTGGGCCGGTGCATTTT; CDR3: CASSRRGPVHF
D: -; size: -; V: TRBV7-2; J: TRBJ2-3; DNA: TGTGCCAGCATCCTTGGGCAGGGCCTTAGCACAGATACGCAGTATTTT; CDR3: CASILGQGLSTDTQYF
D: -; size: -; V: TRBV5-4; J: TRBJ2-1; DNA: TGTGCCAGCAGCTACCCCGGTAGTTCGTACAATGAGCAGTTCTTC; CDR3: CASSYPGSSYNEQFF
D: -; size: -; V: TRBV11-2; J: TRBJ1-3; DNA: TGTGCCAGCAGCTTGGGGGACAAAATCTCTGGAAACACCATATATTTT; CDR3: CASSLGDKISGNTIYF
D: -; size: -; V: TRBV5-4; J: TRBJ1-1; DNA: TGTGCCAGCAGCAAACAGAACACTGAAGCTTTCTTT; CDR3: CASSKQNTEAFF
D: -; size: once; V: TRBV11-1; J: TRBJ2-4; DNA: TGTGCCAGCAGCTTCGACTACGGCAAAAACATTCAGTACTTC; CDR3: CASSFDYGKNIQYF
D: -; size: -; V: TRBV28; J: TRBJ1-5; DNA: TGTGCCAGCAGAGCAGGGCTTAGCAATCAGCCCCAGCATTTT; CDR3: CASRAGLSNQPQHF
D: -; size: -; V: TRBV6-5; J: TRBJ2-7; DNA: TGTGCCAGCAGTTACTCGGCAGGTCCCCTCGACGAGCAGTACTTC; CDR3: CASSYSAGPLDEQYF
D: TRBD2; size: -; V: TRBV3-1/TRBV3-2; J: TRBJ2-3; DNA: TGTGCCAGCAGCCCGGGACTAGTCGAGACAGATACGCAGTATTTT; CDR3: CASSPGLVETDTQYF
D: TRBD2; size: -; V: TRBV2; J: TRBJ2-2; DNA: TGTGCCAGCGCGGATAGGGAGGGGACCGGGGAGCTGTTTTTT; CDR3: CASADREGTGELFF
D: TRBD1; size: -; V: TRBV7-2; J: TRBJ2-5; DNA: TGTGCCAGCAGCTTAGGGGCGGACAGGGGACGTGGCGAGACCCAGTACTTC; CDR3: CASSLGADRGRGETQYF
D: -; size: -; V: TRBV7-2; J: TRBJ2-7; DNA: TGTGCCAGCAGCTCTGCGTCGGCGGGAGAGCAGTACTTC; CDR3: CASSSASAGEQYF
D: -; size: -; V: TRBV28; J: TRBJ1-5; DNA: -; CDR3: CASSSSTHYSNQPQHF
D: -; size: -; V: TRBV6-1; J: TRBJ2-3; DNA: TGTGCCAGCAGTGGGACTTCGAGGGCCGTCGGCACAGATACGCAGTATTTT; CDR3: CASSGTSRAVGTDTQYF
D: -; size: -; V: TRBV28; J: TRBJ1-1; DNA: TGTGCCAGCAGTTTAATGGGTCGGGGGAACACTGGTGAAGCTTTCTTT; CDR3: CASSLMGRGNTGEAFF